This T cell receptor (beta chain) appears in the sequencing data of a study of technical replicates of blood from several donors. The ends were cut back, 5 bases at V and 1 base at J, with 9 bases in the middle. CDR1 SGHTA and CDR2 FQGNSA come from the germline V gene. The CDR3 has 14 residues. The repertoire was sequenced with immunoSEQ multiplex PCR; TCRdb's copy has only in-frame clones and lacks some. Here the sample spans some 70,000 clones, roughly 89% being singletons. The chain combines TRBV7-2 with TRBJ1-3; D remains ambiguous. Material for sequencing was T cells isolated from PBMCs. The receptor comes from a human donor in good health. The CDR3 sequence: CASSKDSSGNTIYF. CDR3 DNA sequence: TGTGCCAGCAGCAAAGACTCGTCTGGAAACACCATATATTTT.